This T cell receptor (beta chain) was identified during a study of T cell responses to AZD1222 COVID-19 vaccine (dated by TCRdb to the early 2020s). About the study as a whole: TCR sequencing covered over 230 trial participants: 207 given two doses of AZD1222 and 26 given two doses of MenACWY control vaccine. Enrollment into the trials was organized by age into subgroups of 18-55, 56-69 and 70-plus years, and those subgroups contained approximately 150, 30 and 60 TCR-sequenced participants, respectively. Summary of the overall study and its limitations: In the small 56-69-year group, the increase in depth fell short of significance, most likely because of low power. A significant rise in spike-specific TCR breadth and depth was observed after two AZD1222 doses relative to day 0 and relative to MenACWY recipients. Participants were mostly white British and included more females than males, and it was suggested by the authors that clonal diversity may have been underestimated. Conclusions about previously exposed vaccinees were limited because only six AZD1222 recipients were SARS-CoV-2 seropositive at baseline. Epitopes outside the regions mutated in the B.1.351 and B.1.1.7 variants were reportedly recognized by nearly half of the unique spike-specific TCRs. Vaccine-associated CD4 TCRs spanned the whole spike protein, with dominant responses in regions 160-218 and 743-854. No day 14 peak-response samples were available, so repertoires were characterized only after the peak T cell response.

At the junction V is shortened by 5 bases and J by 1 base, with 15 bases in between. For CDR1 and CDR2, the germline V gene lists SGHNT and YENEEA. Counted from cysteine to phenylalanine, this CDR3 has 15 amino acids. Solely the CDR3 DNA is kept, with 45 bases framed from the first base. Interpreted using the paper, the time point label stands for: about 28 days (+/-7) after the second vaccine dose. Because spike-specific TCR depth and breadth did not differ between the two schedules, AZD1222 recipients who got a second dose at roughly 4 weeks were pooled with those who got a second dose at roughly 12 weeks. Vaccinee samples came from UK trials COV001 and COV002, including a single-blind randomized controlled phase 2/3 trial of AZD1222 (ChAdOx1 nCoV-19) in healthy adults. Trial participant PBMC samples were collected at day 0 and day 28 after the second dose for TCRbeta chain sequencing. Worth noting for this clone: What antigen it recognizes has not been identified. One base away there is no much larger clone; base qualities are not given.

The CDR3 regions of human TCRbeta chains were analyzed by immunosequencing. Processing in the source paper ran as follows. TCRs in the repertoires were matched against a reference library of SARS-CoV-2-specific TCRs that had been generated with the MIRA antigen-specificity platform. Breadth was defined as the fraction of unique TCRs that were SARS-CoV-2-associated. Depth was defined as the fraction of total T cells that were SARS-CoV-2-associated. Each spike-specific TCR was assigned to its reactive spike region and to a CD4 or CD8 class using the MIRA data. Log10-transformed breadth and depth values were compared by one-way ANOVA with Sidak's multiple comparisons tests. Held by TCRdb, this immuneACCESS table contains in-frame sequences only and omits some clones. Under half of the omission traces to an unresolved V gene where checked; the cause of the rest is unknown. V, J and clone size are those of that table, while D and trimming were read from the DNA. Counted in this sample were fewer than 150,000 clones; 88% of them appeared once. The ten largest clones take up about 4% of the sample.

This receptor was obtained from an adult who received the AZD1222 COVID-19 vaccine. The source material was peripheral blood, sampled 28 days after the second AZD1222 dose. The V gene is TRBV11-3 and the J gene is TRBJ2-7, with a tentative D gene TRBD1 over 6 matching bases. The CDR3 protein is CASSRGQGGSYEQYF. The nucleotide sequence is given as TGTGCCAGCAGCCGCGGACAAGGGGGATCCTACGAGCAGTACTTC.